The rows below give T cell receptor beta chains drawn from one sample of a study of blood T cells in healthy people across ages. TCRdb reanalysed the 5' RACE reads using MiXCR and keeps one entry per CDR3 protein. This sample has some 550,000 distinct CDR3 sequences, with 40% to 50% found just once. Sample: blood. These receptors all stem from a man older than 75 in good health. Both conserved end residues are part of each CDR3. Each record gives: V gene, D gene, clone size, J gene, CDR3 DNA, CDR3 protein. A D gene is named only where the DNA matches it firmly. Some rows have no size entry. The others give once, few or many, or a class for an expanded clone.

TRBV11-2,.,.,TRBJ2-3,TGTGCCAGCAGCCCCCGCCCAGGGGGGGTTCGGTGGGATACGCAGTATTTT,CASSPRPGGVRWDTQYF
TRBV7-2,.,few,TRBJ2-2,TGTGCCAGCAGCCGGGACCCGAACACTGGGGAGCTGTTTTTT,CASSRDPNTGELFF
TRBV21-1,.,.,TRBJ2-1,TGTGCCAGCAGCAAAGGGTGGGCACCGGTTGGGACTAGCGCCTCCTACAATGAGCAGTTCTTC,CASSKGWAPVGTSASYNEQFF
TRBV9,TRBD1,many,TRBJ1-6,TGTGCCAGCAGCTACTCCGCGACAGGGGGGAACTCACCCCTCCACTTT,CASSYSATGGNSPLHF
TRBV25-1,.,.,TRBJ1-4,TGTGCCAGCAGTGGGACCCTTGAAAAACTGTTTTTT,CASSGTLEKLFF
TRBV7-3,.,.,TRBJ2-5,TGTGCCAGCAGCTTACATTATCAAGAGACCCAGTACTTC,CASSLHYQETQYF
TRBV20-1,TRBD2,.,TRBJ2-7,TGCAGTGCTAGAGATCAAAGGGCGGGGGGAAACGCTGGGCAGTACTTC,CSARDQRAGGNAGQYF
TRBV20-1,.,few,TRBJ1-4,TGCAGTGCTAGGGCGACAGCAAATGAAAAACTGTTTTTT,CSARATANEKLFF
TRBV6-6,.,many,TRBJ1-4,TGTGCCAGCAGGGGGCCCGAGGGAGAAAAACTGTTTTTT,CASRGPEGEKLFF
TRBV20-1,.,.,TRBJ2-5,TGCAGTGGCCCTGACGGGTACTTC,CSGPDGYF
TRBV6-6,TRBD2,many,TRBJ2-1,TGTGCCAGCAGTTTAAGGCGGGAGAATGAGCAGTTCTTC,CASSLRRENEQFF
TRBV2,TRBD2,.,TRBJ2-1,TGTGCCAGCAGTGCCTGGACTAGCGGGGTGGGGGAGCAGTTCTTC,CASSAWTSGVGEQFF
TRBV25-1,TRBD2,few,TRBJ2-5,TGTGCCAGCAGCAGACTAGCGGGTGGACAAGAGACCCAGTACTTC,CASSRLAGGQETQYF
TRBV29-1,.,.,TRBJ2-7,TGCAGCGTTGGGGAGGGGGACAGGCGCATCCACGAGCAGTACTTC,CSVGEGDRRIHEQYF
TRBV29-1,.,few,TRBJ2-5,TGCAGCGTTGAATGGAGGCAAGAGACCCAGTACTTC,CSVEWRQETQYF
TRBV5-1,TRBD1,.,TRBJ1-6,TGCGCCAGCAGCTTGGGTGATGGGACAGCCAATTCACCCCTCCACTTT,CASSLGDGTANSPLHF
TRBV12-5,TRBD1,.,TRBJ2-1,TGTGCTAGTGGCCCAAACTCGACAGGGGAGCAGTTCTTC,CASGPNSTGEQFF
TRBV5-5,TRBD1,.,TRBJ1-2,TGTGCCAGCAGCTTGGAGGGGACAGCTTTCTATGGCTACACCTTC,CASSLEGTAFYGYTF
TRBV11-2,.,.,TRBJ2-5,TGTGCCAGCAGCTTAGGGAATAGGGGTCCCCAAGAGACCCAGTACTTC,CASSLGNRGPQETQYF
TRBV20-1,.,.,TRBJ2-5,TGCAGTGCTAGCCCGGGTTTAGAGACCCAGTACTTC,CSASPGLETQYF
TRBV7-2,.,few,TRBJ2-1,TGTGCCAGCACGCCCCTTTCTCTCAGTGAGCAGTTCTTC,CASTPLSLSEQFF
TRBV15,TRBD1,.,TRBJ1-5,TGTGCCACCAGTCCTACAGGGGGATTCAATCAGCCCCAGCATTTT,CATSPTGGFNQPQHF
TRBV6-5,TRBD2,many,TRBJ2-7,TGTGCCAGCAGACTCGGACTAGCGGGAGGCTACGAGCAGTACTTC,CASRLGLAGGYEQYF
TRBV4-3,.,few,TRBJ2-1,TGCGCCAGCAGCCAAGGAAGGAGGCTCGGGGGTTACAATGAGCAGTTCTTC,CASSQGRRLGGYNEQFF
TRBV2,.,few,TRBJ1-1,TGTGCCAGCAGACTATGGGGCGAAGGAGGAGCTTTCTTT,CASRLWGEGGAFF
TRBV27,TRBD1,.,TRBJ2-7,TGTGCCAGCGGTTCGACAGGGGAACAGTACTTC,CASGSTGEQYF
TRBV4-1,.,.,TRBJ2-7,TGCGCCAGCAGCCAAGGACTAACGGTTGGATTAGGGCAGTACTTC,CASSQGLTVGLGQYF
TRBV11-1,.,.,TRBJ2-1,TGTGCCAGCAGGACGGGTATTGAGCAGTTCTTC,CASRTGIEQFF
TRBV5-5,.,.,TRBJ1-6,TGTGCCAGCAGCTCGAGACAGGAAAATAATTCACCCCTCCACTTT,CASSSRQENNSPLHF
TRBV29-1,.,.,TRBJ2-7,TGCAGCGTTGAAGATGTAGGGGGAGGGAGCTCCTACGAGCAGTACTTC,CSVEDVGGGSSYEQYF
TRBV4-3,TRBD2,.,TRBJ2-3,TGCGCCAGCAGCCAAGACCGTGCGGGAGCGGCAGATACGCAGTATTTT,CASSQDRAGAADTQYF
TRBV12-3/TRBV12-4,.,.,TRBJ2-7,TGTGCCAGCAGTTTAGCGCTTTACGGGGCGACCACCTACGAGCAGTACTTC,CASSLALYGATTYEQYF
TRBV20-1,TRBD1,.,TRBJ1-2,TGCAGTGCGCGGGACAGGAATCTCTATGGCTACACCTTC,CSARDRNLYGYTF
TRBV28,TRBD1,few,TRBJ1-1,TGTGCCAGCAGTTCATACTCCTACAGGGGAGGCACTGAAGCTTTCTTT,CASSSYSYRGGTEAFF
TRBV2,.,.,TRBJ2-1,TGTGCCAGCAGTGGACAGTACACCAGCGGTGAGCAGTTCTTC,CASSGQYTSGEQFF
TRBV6-1,TRBD1,few,TRBJ2-7,TGTGCCAGCAGACCACACCCGGGACAGGGAGACTACGAGCAGTACTTC,CASRPHPGQGDYEQYF
TRBV12-5,.,few,TRBJ1-1,TGTGCTAGTGGTTTGGAGGACACTGAAGCTTTCTTT,CASGLEDTEAFF
TRBV6-2/TRBV6-3,.,.,TRBJ2-1,TGTGCCAGCAACCTGGGGCTACGCAGGGGCTACAATGAGCAGTTCTTC,CASNLGLRRGYNEQFF
TRBV20-1,TRBD2,.,TRBJ2-5,TGCAGTGCTAGAATAGCGGGAGCACAAGAGACCCAGTACTTC,CSARIAGAQETQYF
TRBV20-1,TRBD1,.,TRBJ2-5,TGCAGTGCTAGGAGACAGGGGCAAGAGACCCAGTACTTC,CSARRQGQETQYF
TRBV28,.,.,TRBJ2-7,TGTGCCAGCAGGACCGGGAGTCGGTCCTACGAGCAGTACTTC,CASRTGSRSYEQYF
TRBV4-2,TRBD1,few,TRBJ2-3,TGTGCCAGCAGCTTCGACAGGGCTGCAGATACGCAGTATTTT,CASSFDRAADTQYF
TRBV29-1,TRBD2,.,TRBJ2-1,TGCAGCGTTGATAGGGCCAGCGGGAGGTCAAGGAATGAGCAGTTCTTC,CSVDRASGRSRNEQFF
TRBV29-1,.,.,TRBJ2-5,TGCAGCGCTGTCCCAAAGGGGGGCAGTCAACAGACCCAGTACTTC,CSAVPKGGSQQTQYF
TRBV6-6,.,few,TRBJ1-5,TGTGCCAGCAGACCCGACAGAGATCAGCCCCAGCATTTT,CASRPDRDQPQHF
TRBV2,TRBD2,once,TRBJ2-1,TGTGCCAGCAGTCCCCTAAGCGGGAGCTGGGTCAATGAGCAGTTCTTC,CASSPLSGSWVNEQFF
TRBV7-2,.,few,TRBJ2-1,TGTGCCAGCAGCTTAGCAGGGACGGTAGACAATGAGCAGTTCTTC,CASSLAGTVDNEQFF
TRBV28,TRBD1,.,TRBJ2-7,TGTGCCAGCAGTGCTAGGACAGGGGTTTCCTACGAGCAGTACTTC,CASSARTGVSYEQYF
TRBV3-1,.,.,TRBJ2-1,TGTGCCAGCAGCGAGTGGGATGAGCAGTTCTTC,CASSEWDEQFF
TRBV5-1,TRBD1,few,TRBJ2-7,TGCGCCAGCAGCAGCCTAAGGACAGGGGGCGAGCAGTACTTC,CASSSLRTGGEQYF
TRBV6-1,.,.,TRBJ2-5,TGTGCCAGCAGTGATACAGCCCAGTACTTC,CASSDTAQYF
TRBV6-5,.,few,TRBJ1-1,TGTGCCAGCAGTTACTCAGGATGGACATTAGGAAACCCTATGAACACTGAAGCTTTCTTT,CASSYSGWTLGNPMNTEAFF
TRBV3-1,TRBD2,.,TRBJ2-7,TGTGCTAGCAGCCATCTTAGCGGGGGGCGAGGGGAGCAGTACTTC,CASSHLSGGRGEQYF
TRBV3-1,.,.,TRBJ1-1,TGTGCCAGCAGCCCCCTCAGGATGAACACTGAAGCTTTCTTT,CASSPLRMNTEAFF
TRBV20-1,TRBD2,.,TRBJ2-1,TGCAGTGCTCGTCGACTTGAGCGGGAGGGGTACAATGAGCAGTTCTTC,CSARRLEREGYNEQFF
TRBV7-3,.,.,TRBJ2-6,TGTGCCAGCAGCTTGACAGGGAGGCCCAGCTCTGGGGCCAACGTCCTGACTTTC,CASSLTGRPSSGANVLTF
TRBV7-3,TRBD2,.,TRBJ2-1,TGTGCCAGCAGCGCGACTAGCGGCCGCTTGGCTGAGCAGTTCTTC,CASSATSGRLAEQFF
TRBV2,.,.,TRBJ2-1,TGTGCCAGCATCCGGGTAGGGGGAGGGAACAGTGAGCAGTTCTTC,CASIRVGGGNSEQFF
TRBV20-1,.,.,TRBJ2-3,TGCAGTGCCCCCCCTTGGGGCCAAACTAGCACAGATACGCAGTATTTT,CSAPPWGQTSTDTQYF
TRBV11-1,TRBD2,.,TRBJ2-1,TGTGCCAGCAGCCGACGTAGCGGGGGGGCCTACAATGAGCAGTTCTTC,CASSRRSGGAYNEQFF